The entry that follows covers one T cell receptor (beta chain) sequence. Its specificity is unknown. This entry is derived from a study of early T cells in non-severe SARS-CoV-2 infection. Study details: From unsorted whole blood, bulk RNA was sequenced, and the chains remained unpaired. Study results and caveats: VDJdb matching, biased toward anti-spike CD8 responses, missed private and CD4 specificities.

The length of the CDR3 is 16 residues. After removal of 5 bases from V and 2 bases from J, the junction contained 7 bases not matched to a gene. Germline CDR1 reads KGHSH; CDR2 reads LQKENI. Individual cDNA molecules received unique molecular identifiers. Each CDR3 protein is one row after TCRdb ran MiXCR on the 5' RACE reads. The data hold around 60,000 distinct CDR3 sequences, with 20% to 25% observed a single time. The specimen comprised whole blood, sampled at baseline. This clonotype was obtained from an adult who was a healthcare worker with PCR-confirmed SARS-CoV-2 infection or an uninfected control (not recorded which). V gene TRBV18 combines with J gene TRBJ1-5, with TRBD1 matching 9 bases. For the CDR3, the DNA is TGTGCCAGCTCAGAACAGGGGGCTGCGGGCAATCAGCCCCAGCATTTT. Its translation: CASSEQGAAGNQPQHF.